One and the same sample provided the 4 T cell receptor beta chains below, sequenced in a study of cytomegalovirus exposure and HLA in healthy donors. 13 Jbeta primers and 60 Vbeta primers were used for the PCR. The repertoire was sequenced with immunoSEQ multiplex PCR; TCRdb's copy has only in-frame clones and lacks some. The sample holds roughly 180,000 clones; 80% are singletons and the top ten take 1.3%. The sample taken for sequencing was PBMCs. The receptors stem from a man aged 25-45 years in good health and CMV-seronegative.

This chain joins TRBV4-3 and TRBJ2-7; 12 bases match TRBD1. Trimming at V came to 0 bases and at J to 6 bases, leaving 6 bases not matched to a gene. The CDR3 covers 16 residues. Germline V gives CDR1 LGHNA, CDR2 YSLEER. CDR3 nucleotides: TGCGCCAGCAGCCAAGACTCCGGGACAGGGGGCGTCGAGCAGTACTTC. Its translation is CASSQDSGTGGVEQYF.

This clone was counted a single time. The chain links TRBV28 to TRBJ1-2; 11 positions agree with TRBD1. The CDR3 totals 15 residues. The trim removed 4 bases at V and 3 bases at J, leaving 4 bases unmatched. CDR1 is MDHEN and CDR2 is SYDVKM in the germline V gene. CDR3 protein: CASSSRGQGDYGYTF. CDR3 DNA: TGTGCCAGCAGTTCCCGGGGACAGGGGGACTATGGCTACACCTTC.

As concerns this clone: One end of the junction varies from germline; a read error may be responsible. The chain uses TRBV7-7 and TRBJ2-2; D might be TRBD2 (5 bases). Germline loops: CDR1 SSHAT, CDR2 FNYEAQ (reference sequence). This CDR3 region has 18 residues. CDR3 DNA: TGTGCTAGCAGCTTAGTTACCCTTCGGGGAAGAGGCACCGGGGAGCTGTTTTTT. Protein: CASSLVTLRGRGTGELFF.

The chain is built from TRBV19 and TRBJ2-3; 7 nucleotides match TRBD1. V shed 4 bases, J shed 0 bases, and the junction held 4 bases outside the gene matches. Germline CDR1 reads LNHDA; CDR2 reads SQIVND (reference sequence). This CDR3 comprises 15 residues. Written as DNA, the CDR3 is TGTGCCAGTAGTAGACAGGGTCCAAGCACAGATACGCAGTATTTT. Residues: CASSRQGPSTDTQYF.